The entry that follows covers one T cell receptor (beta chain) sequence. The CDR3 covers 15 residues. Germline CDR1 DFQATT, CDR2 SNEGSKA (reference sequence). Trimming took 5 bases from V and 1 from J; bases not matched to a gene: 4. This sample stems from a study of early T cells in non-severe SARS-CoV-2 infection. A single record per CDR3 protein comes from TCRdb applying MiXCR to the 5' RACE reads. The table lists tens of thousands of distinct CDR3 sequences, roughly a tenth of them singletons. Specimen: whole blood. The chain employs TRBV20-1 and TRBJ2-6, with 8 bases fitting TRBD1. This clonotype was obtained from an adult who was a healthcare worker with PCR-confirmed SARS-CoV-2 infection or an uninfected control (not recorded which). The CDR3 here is CSAGGQGSGANVLTF. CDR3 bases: TGCAGTGCTGGCGGACAGGGTTCTGGGGCCAACGTCCTGACTTTC.